This T cell receptor (beta chain) was profiled in a study of shared clonotypes between healthy human individuals (dated by TCRdb to the early 2020s). General notes on the study: A few men and a couple of women, aged 18 to 49 years, made up the cohort. Per donor, three plates each were used for CD4 naive and CD4 memory, two for CD8 naive, and one for CD8 memory. Blood TCR repertoires of about 5 healthy adults were deeply sequenced to estimate repertoire size and the extent of clonotype sharing between individuals. Libraries were prepared and TCR repertoires were sequenced by different laboratories using diverse techniques, in order to increase sequencing depth and limit assay-specific biases. Between about 0.9 and 10 billion PBMCs per donor were obtained by leukapheresis. Paper-wide results and their limitations: The genetic and exposure-history diversity represented was limited by the small number of donors. Rarefaction of sorted-subset datasets indicated incomplete sequencing despite the large sequencing depth. Sampling was limited to blood, and TCR repertoires in tissue likely differ from TCR repertoires in blood. Compared with non-shared clonotypes, the clonotypes found in all four sorted-subset donors had higher generation probabilities. Naive subsets generally had larger estimated clonotype richness than memory subsets. Sharing across four donors was observed for about 5% of naive CD4, 3.5% of naive CD8, 2% to 2.5% of memory CD4, and around 0.44% of memory CD8 clonotypes. Based on pairwise subsampling, the degree of clonotype sharing among donors was expected to be affected by sequencing depth.

The germline V gene sets CDR1 to KGHSH and CDR2 to LQKENI. Germline trimming: 2 bases from V, 0 bases from J; junction bases outside gene matches: 3. Counted from cysteine to phenylalanine, this CDR3 has 16 amino acids. The only DNA kept is the CDR3, 48 bases in frame from the first base. Donors were healthy HIV-negative adults with no recently reported acute infections or vaccinations. Every donor was a Caucasian adult residing in Nashville, Tennessee, USA. CD4+ T cells were enriched by magnetic negative selection; naive cells were then positively selected on CD45RA, and the negative fraction formed the memory subset. Blood was obtained by leukapheresis, after which PBMCs were separated by Ficoll-Histopaque density gradient centrifugation and cryopreserved in liquid nitrogen vapor phase. Purity and quantity of every magnetically sorted T cell population were checked by analytical flow cytometry. Genomic DNA was isolated from every sorted fraction and measured by UV absorbance on a Nanodrop 2000c.

Using the deep immunoSEQ assay, TCR CDR3 regions were amplified from genomic DNA by multiplex PCR. Genomic DNA extracted from each cell subset was distributed evenly over all wells of several immunoSEQ 96-well plates, and each plate served as one replicate. Each replicate PCR for sorted subsets received roughly 200 ng genomic DNA, equal to tens of thousands of T cell genomes. The purified libraries were quantified using a Qubit 3.0 fluorometer, sized with a Bioanalyzer 2100, and then quantified again using the KAPA Library Quantification kit. Every immunoSEQ 96-well plate was sequenced on a dedicated single-read 150-cycle Illumina NextSeq 550 flow cell. The study's own analysis went as follows. Because the immunoSEQ output included only junctional sequences and no quality scores, the filtering could not be the same as the filtering used for full-length reads. To assign V/J genes and CDR3, sequences were annotated using PyIR, a Python wrapper for IgBLAST v1.9, with IMGT germline references. Reads were removed for weak V/J assignments (E-value above 1e-6), missing CDR3, stop codons, out-of-frame junctions, or ambiguous translated residues. V3J clonotypes were defined as sequences sharing an identical inferred V gene, J gene, and CDR3 amino acid sequence. To compute the percentage overlap between repertoires, the number of shared unique clonotypes was divided by the size of the smaller repertoire. Three approaches were used to assess repertoire richness: RTK rarefaction, the Chao1 estimator, and Recon v2.1 estimates of unobserved clonotypes. Generation probabilities were computed with OLGA for all TCRbeta clonotypes obtained by the gDNA method from a few donors. Entries here come from immuneACCESS through TCRdb and include only in-frame sequences with V and J called. Some clones fail to appear in such tables; in the studies checked, an unresolved V gene covers under half of the shortfall, and the cause of the remainder is unknown. The V and J calls and clone size were taken over from that table, and D and trimming were inferred from the DNA. This sample lists 2 million to 2.5 million clones; more than 85% were detected once. 0.36% of the sample goes to the ten largest clones.

Notes on this clone: Its antigen has not been determined. No base qualities exist here, and no much larger clone lies one base off it.

The sequence was collected from a man aged 18 to 30 in good health. Some clones in this sample may be carry-over from other donors' samples. Sequencing used naive CD4+ T cells from PBMCs. The meaning of the sample's cell subset or site label: CD45RA+ positively selected. The chain is assembled from TRBV18 and TRBJ2-2; 7 middle bases align to TRBD2. The DNA sequence reads TGTGCCAGCTCACCAGAACTAGCGACGAACACCGGGGAGCTGTTTTTT. It is translated as CASSPELATNTGELFF.